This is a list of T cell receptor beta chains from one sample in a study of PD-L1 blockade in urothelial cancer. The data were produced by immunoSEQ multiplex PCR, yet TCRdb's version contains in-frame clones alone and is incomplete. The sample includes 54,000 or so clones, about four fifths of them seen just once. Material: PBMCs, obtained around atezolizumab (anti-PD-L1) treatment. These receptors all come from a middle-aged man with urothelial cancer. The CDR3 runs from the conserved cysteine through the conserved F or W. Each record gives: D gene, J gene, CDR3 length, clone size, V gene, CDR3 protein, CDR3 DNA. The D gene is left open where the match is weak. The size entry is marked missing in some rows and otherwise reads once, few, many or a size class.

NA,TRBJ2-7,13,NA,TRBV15,CATSQFSRREQYF,TGTGCCACCAGCCAATTTTCGAGGCGTGAGCAGTACTTC
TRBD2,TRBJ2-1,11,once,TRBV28,CASGRANEQFF,TGTGCCAGCGGGAGGGCCAATGAGCAGTTCTTC
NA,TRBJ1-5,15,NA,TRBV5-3,CARSGRGARGQPQHF,TGTGCCAGAAGCGGGCGGGGGGCGAGGGGCCAGCCCCAGCATTTT
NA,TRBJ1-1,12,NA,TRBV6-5,CASSFRGTEAFF,TGTGCCAGCAGTTTCCGGGGCACTGAAGCTTTCTTT
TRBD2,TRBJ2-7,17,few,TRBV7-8,CASSSAGGGRVPYEQYF,TGTGCCAGCAGCTCCGCGGGGGGGGGCAGAGTCCCCTACGAGCAGTACTTC
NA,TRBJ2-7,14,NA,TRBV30,CAWSVGGGAKEQYF,TGTGCCTGGAGTGTTGGGGGGGGCGCGAAAGAGCAGTACTTC
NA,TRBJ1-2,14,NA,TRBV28,CASSLGRTNYGYTF,TGTGCCAGCAGTTTAGGCAGGACTAACTATGGCTACACCTTC
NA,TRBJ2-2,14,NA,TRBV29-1,CSVRQTANTGELFF,TGCAGCGTAAGACAGACCGCGAACACCGGGGAGCTGTTTTTT
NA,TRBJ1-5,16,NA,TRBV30,CAWSLETGRSNQPQHF,TGTGCCTGGAGCCTCGAGACAGGACGGAGCAATCAGCCCCAGCATTTT
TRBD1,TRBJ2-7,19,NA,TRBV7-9,CASSSLLNSRQGSSYEQYF,TGTGCCAGCAGCTCCCTACTAAATAGTCGACAGGGGAGCTCCTACGAGCAGTACTTC
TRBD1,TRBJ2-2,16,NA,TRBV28,CASSLDRGHPTGELFF,TGTGCCAGCAGTTTAGACAGGGGGCACCCCACCGGGGAGCTGTTTTTT
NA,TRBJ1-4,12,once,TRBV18,CASSTTGVGLFF,TGTGCCAGCTCAACAACCGGGGTTGGACTGTTTTTT
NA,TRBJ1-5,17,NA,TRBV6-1,CASSEASGHLYHQPQHF,TGTGCCAGCAGTGAAGCTTCGGGACACCTCTATCATCAGCCCCAGCATTTT
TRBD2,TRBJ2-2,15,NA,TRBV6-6,CASSYPGGGDGELFF,TGTGCCAGCAGTTACCCGGGAGGTGGGGACGGGGAGCTGTTTTTT
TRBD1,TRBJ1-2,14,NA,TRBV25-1,CASRGDSRGAGYTF,TGTGCCAGCAGAGGGGACAGTCGAGGAGCCGGCTACACCTTC
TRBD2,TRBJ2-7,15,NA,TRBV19,CASSIWTSGSYEQYF,TGTGCCAGTAGTATTTGGACTAGCGGCTCCTACGAGCAGTACTTC
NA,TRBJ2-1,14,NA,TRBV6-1,CASSEGQGNNEQFF,TGTGCCAGCAGTGAAGGGCAGGGAAACAATGAGCAGTTCTTC
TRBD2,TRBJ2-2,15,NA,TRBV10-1,CASSESPGLAQELFF,TGCGCCAGCAGTGAGTCCCCGGGACTAGCGCAGGAGCTGTTTTTT
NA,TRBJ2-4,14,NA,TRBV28,CASRGGVAKNIQYF,TGTGCCAGCAGAGGGGGGGTAGCCAAAAACATTCAGTACTTC
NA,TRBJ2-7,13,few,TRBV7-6,CASSLVEGGEQYF,TGTGCCAGCAGCTTAGTAGAGGGAGGCGAGCAGTACTTC
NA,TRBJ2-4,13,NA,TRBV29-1,CSVEDPRADIQYF,TGCAGCGTTGAAGATCCCAGGGCCGATATTCAGTACTTC
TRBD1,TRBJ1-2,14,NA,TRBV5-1,CASSSTGGKNGYTF,TGCGCCAGCAGCTCGACAGGGGGCAAGAATGGCTACACCTTC
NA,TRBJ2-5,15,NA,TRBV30,CAWSVLGSFGETQYF,TGTGCCTGGAGTGTACTAGGGAGCTTTGGGGAGACCCAGTACTTC
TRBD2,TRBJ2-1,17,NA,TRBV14,CASSRLGLALGYNEQFF,TGTGCCAGCAGCCGCCTGGGACTAGCGTTAGGCTACAATGAGCAGTTCTTC
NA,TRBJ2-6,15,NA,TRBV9,CASSVGQSGANVLTF,TGTGCCAGCAGCGTAGGACAGTCTGGGGCCAACGTCCTGACTTTC
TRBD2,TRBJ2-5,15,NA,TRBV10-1,CASSNGLAGLETQYF,TGCGCCAGCAGCAACGGACTAGCGGGGCTAGAGACCCAGTACTTC
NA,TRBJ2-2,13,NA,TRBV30,CAWTIQGSGELFF,TGTGCCTGGACAATACAGGGCTCCGGGGAGCTGTTTTTT
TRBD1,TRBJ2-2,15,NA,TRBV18,CASSRDRGNTGELFF,TGTGCCAGCTCACGGGACAGGGGGAACACCGGGGAGCTGTTTTTT
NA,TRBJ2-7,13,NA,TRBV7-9,CASSPTGSYEQYF,TGTGCCAGCAGCCCAACAGGGTCCTACGAGCAGTACTTC
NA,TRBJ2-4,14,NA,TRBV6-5,CASSPGTAGNIQYF,TGTGCCAGCAGTCCCGGGACTGCGGGGAACATTCAGTACTTC
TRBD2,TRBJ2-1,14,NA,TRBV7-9,CASSLGGRLNEQFF,TGTGCCAGCAGCTTGGGCGGGAGGCTGAATGAGCAGTTCTTC
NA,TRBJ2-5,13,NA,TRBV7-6,CASSFSGSGTQYF,TGTGCCAGCAGCTTTTCTGGTAGTGGGACCCAGTACTTC
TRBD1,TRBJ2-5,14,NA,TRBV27,CASSYGTGVETQYF,TGTGCCAGCAGTTACGGGACAGGGGTAGAGACCCAGTACTTC
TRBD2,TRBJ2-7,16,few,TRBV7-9,CASSLPGGGNSYEQYF,TGTGCCAGCAGCTTACCAGGCGGGGGGAACTCCTACGAGCAGTACTTC
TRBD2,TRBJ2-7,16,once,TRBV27,CASRGLAGGSSYEQYF,TGTGCCAGCAGGGGACTAGCGGGAGGCTCATCCTACGAGCAGTACTTC
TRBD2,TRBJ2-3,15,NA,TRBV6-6,CASRGLAGGRDTQYF,TGTGCCAGCAGAGGACTAGCGGGGGGGAGGGATACGCAGTATTTT
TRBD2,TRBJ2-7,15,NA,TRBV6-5,CASSYGLAGVGEQYF,TGTGCCAGCAGTTACGGGCTAGCGGGGGTAGGGGAGCAGTACTTC
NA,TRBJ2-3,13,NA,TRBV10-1,CASSLQGGDTQYF,TGCGCCAGCAGCTTGCAAGGCGGGGATACGCAGTATTTT
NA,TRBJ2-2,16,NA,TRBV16,CASSRMGTSNTGELFF,TGTGCCAGCAGCAGAATGGGCACCTCGAACACCGGGGAGCTGTTTTTT
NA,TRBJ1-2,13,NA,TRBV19,CASTRGGYYGYTF,TGTGCCAGTACCCGGGGGGGCTACTATGGCTACACCTTC
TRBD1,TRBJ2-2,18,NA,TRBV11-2,CASSLEPRTGLNTGELFF,TGTGCCAGCAGCTTAGAACCGAGGACAGGGTTGAACACCGGGGAGCTGTTTTTT
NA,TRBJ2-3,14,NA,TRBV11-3,CASSSQGNTDTQYF,TGTGCCAGCAGCTCCCAGGGAAACACAGATACGCAGTATTTT
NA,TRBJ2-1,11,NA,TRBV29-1,CSASSRDFGFF,TGCAGCGCTTCCTCCCGGGACTTCGGGTTCTTC
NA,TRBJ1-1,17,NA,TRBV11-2,CASSLEGGQGRFAEAFF,TGTGCCAGCAGCTTAGAAGGTGGGCAAGGCAGGTTCGCTGAAGCTTTCTTT
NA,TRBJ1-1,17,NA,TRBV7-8,CASSLKAGSTSATEAFF,TGTGCCAGCAGCTTAAAGGCAGGGTCGACGTCGGCCACTGAAGCTTTCTTT
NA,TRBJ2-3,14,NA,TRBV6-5,CASSYSVGRDTQYF,TGTGCCAGCAGTTACTCAGTGGGCCGGGATACGCAGTATTTT
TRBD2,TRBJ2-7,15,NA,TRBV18,CASSPPAGALYEQYF,TGTGCCAGCTCACCACCGGCGGGAGCTCTCTACGAGCAGTACTTC
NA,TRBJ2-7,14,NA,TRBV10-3,CAISDGRGGYEQYF,TGTGCCATCAGTGATGGCAGGGGCGGCTACGAGCAGTACTTC
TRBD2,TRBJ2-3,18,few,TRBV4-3,CASSQEPSGGTSTDTQYF,TGCGCCAGCAGCCAAGAACCTAGCGGGGGAACTAGCACAGATACGCAGTATTTT
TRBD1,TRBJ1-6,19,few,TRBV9,CASSVQDLQGALANSPLHF,TGTGCCAGCAGCGTCCAAGACCTACAGGGGGCCCTCGCGAATTCACCCCTCCACTTT
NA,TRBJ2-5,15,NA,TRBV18,CASSTGMGGQETQYF,TGTGCCAGCTCCACGGGGATGGGAGGCCAAGAGACCCAGTACTTC
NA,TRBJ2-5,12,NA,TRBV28,CASTQLGSPANF,TGTGCCAGCACCCAACTCGGGAGCCCAGCGAACTTC
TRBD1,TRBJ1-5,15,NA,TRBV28,CASSYLDRDNQPQHF,TGTGCCAGCAGTTACTTGGACAGGGACAATCAGCCCCAGCATTTT